The 25 T cell receptor beta chains reported below all come from one sample, sequenced in a study of OX40 agonist ivuxolimab in advanced cancers. Clones were read by immunoSEQ multiplex PCR, and TCRdb kept only the in-frame ones, dropping some. The sample includes over 80,000 clones, more than 85% of them seen just once. The source material was CD4+ or CD8+ T cells sorted from blood, sampled in a trial of the OX40 agonist ivuxolimab. All receptors come from an adult with an advanced solid tumor such as melanoma, head and neck, liver or kidney cancer.

The genes are TRBV4-1 and TRBJ1-4, with D hard to call. The V gene lost 0 bases and the J gene lost 5 bases, with 13 bases spanning the gap. CDR1 and CDR2 from the germline V gene are MGHRA and YSYEKL. This CDR3 has 16 residues. The CDR3 protein is CASSQDGGLANEKLFF. The CDR3 DNA reads TGCGCCAGCAGCCAAGATGGAGGACTAGCGAATGAAAAACTGTTTTTT.

The rearrangement joins TRBV28 to TRBJ2-3; maybe TRBD2 (5 bases). The CDR3 contains 16 residues. Trimming cost V 6 bases and J 0 bases, with 16 bases left between them. Germline values: CDR1 MDHEN, CDR2 SYDVKM. The CDR3 is CASSPTSGLSTDTQYF. Written as DNA, the CDR3 is TGTGCCAGCAGCCCTACATCCGGACTGAGCACAGATACGCAGTATTTT.

The chain joins TRBV7-9 to TRBJ1-2, with unresolved D. The CDR3 length is 13 residues. Germline V gene sequence: CDR1 SEHNR, CDR2 FQNEAQ (reference sequence). The V end lost 3 bases, the J end lost 2 bases, and 7 bases lay between the germline ends. CDR3 sequence reads: CASSFRPNYGYTF. CDR3 nucleotides: TGTGCCAGCAGCTTTCGTCCGAACTATGGCTACACCTTC.

This chain joins TRBV10-3 and TRBJ2-1, with D possibly TRBD2 on 6 matching bases. The length of the CDR3 is 12 residues. Germline values: CDR1 ENHRY, CDR2 SYGVKD. Deletions cut 3 bases from V and 9 bases from J, with 9 bases between. The CDR3 loop reads CAISENSGEQFF. The CDR3 region has the DNA TGTGCCATCAGTGAAAATAGCGGTGAGCAGTTCTTC.

The chain has TRBV5-6 and TRBJ2-5; TRBD1 agrees at 8 bases. Germline CDR1 is SGHDT and CDR2 is YYEEEE. V shed 6 bases, J shed 5 bases, and the junction held 3 bases outside the gene matches. This CDR3 region has 12 residues. DNA of the CDR3: TGTGCCAGCACGGACAGGGACGAGACCCAGTACTTC. It encodes CASTDRDETQYF.

The V and J genes are TRBV5-1 and TRBJ2-2, with 12 positions matching TRBD2. The V segment lost 3 bases and the J segment 1 base; nucleotides outside the gene matches: 7. The CDR3 sequence is 18 residues long. Germline loops: CDR1 SGHRS, CDR2 YFSETQ. The CDR3 DNA is TGCGCCAGCAGCTCGGTACTAGCGGGAGGTATGAACACCGGGGAGCTGTTTTTT. It codes for CASSSVLAGGMNTGELFF.

This CDR3 is CASSPIRGYNEQFF. The DNA of the CDR3 is TGTGCCAGCTCACCTATAAGGGGTTACAATGAGCAGTTCTTC. V usage is TRBV18 and J usage is TRBJ2-1, with a possible D match to TRBD1 (5 bases). Germline CDR1 KGHSH, CDR2 LQKENI. V dropped 3 bases and J dropped 4 bases, with 10 bases sitting between them. The CDR3 is 14 residues long. The full variable domain, its missing parts supplied by reference TRBV18 and TRBJ2-1, is NAGVMQNPRHLVRRRGQEARLRCSPMKGHSHVYWYRQLPEEGLKFMVYLQKENIIDESGMPKERFSAEFPKEGPSILRIQQVVRGDSAAYFCASSPIRGYNEQFFGPGTRLTVL.

The J gene is TRBJ1-3, the V gene TRBV4-2, with D possibly being TRBD1 (5 bases). CDR1 and CDR2 from the germline V gene are LGHNA and YNFKEQ. Trimming left V 1 base short and J 11 bases short, with 21 bases between. The CDR3 loop spans 16 amino acids. The CDR3 nucleotides are TGTGCCAGCAGCCAAGTCGGGACGGACCTCTGGACACCCATATATTTT. It is translated as CASSQVGTDLWTPIYF.

This chain links TRBV28 with TRBJ2-5; D is undetermined. This CDR3 is 14 amino acids long. Deletions cut 5 bases from V and 5 bases from J, with 15 bases between. The germline V gene has CDR1 MDHEN and CDR2 SYDVKM. The CDR3 DNA is TGTGCCAGCAGTCCTACTGTGGGTGTCGAGACCCAGTACTTC. Its translation is CASSPTVGVETQYF.

J is TRBJ1-1 and V is TRBV28, with D unresolved. Germline V gene lookup returns CDR1 MDHEN and CDR2 SYDVKM. The CDR3 runs to 15 residues. Trimming shortened V by 3 bases and J by 1 base, and 12 bases separated the two germline ends. CDR3 sequence: CASSLVRTTNTEAFF. As DNA, the CDR3 is TGTGCCAGCAGTTTGGTCAGGACCACGAACACTGAAGCTTTCTTT.

This chain links TRBV28 with TRBJ1-4; D gene unclear. The germline V gene encodes CDR1 MDHEN and CDR2 SYDVKM. Trimming pared 6 bases from V and 0 bases from J, leaving 8 bases between. This CDR3 has 14 amino acids. The DNA of the CDR3 is TGTGCCAGCAGCCCTACCCCAACTAATGAAAAACTGTTTTTT. Translated, it gives CASSPTPTNEKLFF.

V is TRBV27 and J is TRBJ2-3, with no clear D. CDR1 is MNHEY and CDR2 is SMNVEV in the germline V gene (reference sequence). The CDR3 spans 13 residues. V gave up 4 bases and J gave up 1 base, with 6 bases separating them. For the CDR3, the DNA is TGTGCCAGCAGTTCTTACGGCACAGATACGCAGTATTTT. Amino acid sequence: CASSSYGTDTQYF.

This clone has a handful of counts. The chain employs TRBV18 and TRBJ1-5; possibly TRBD1 for D (5 bases). Germline assignment: CDR1 KGHSH and CDR2 LQKENI. Deletions cut 0 bases from V and 5 bases from J, with 8 bases between. The CDR3 covers 14 residues. This CDR3 reads CASSPPGRDQPQHF. In DNA form, the CDR3 reads TGTGCCAGCTCACCACCGGGACGGGATCAGCCCCAGCATTTT.

The V call is TRBV19, the J call TRBJ2-7; tentative D call: TRBD2 (7 bases). Trimming removed 7 bases from V and 0 bases from J, with 13 bases in between. The CDR3 is 14 residues long. Per germline, CDR1 LNHDA and CDR2 SQIVND (reference sequence). This CDR3 is CASTPGGLSYEQYF. In nucleotides, the CDR3 is TGTGCCAGTACCCCGGGGGGCCTCTCCTACGAGCAGTACTTC.

The chain joins TRBV7-2 to TRBJ2-5, with D tentatively TRBD2 (6 bases). V shed 3 bases and J shed 1 base, with 15 bases lying between them. CDR3 length: 16 residues. Germline V CDR1 and CDR2: SGHTA, FQGNSA. Written as DNA, the CDR3 is TGTGCCAGCAGCTTTGGAAGCGGGTCTGGCCAAGAGACCCAGTACTTC. It specifies CASSFGSGSGQETQYF.

The J gene is TRBJ2-5, the V gene TRBV7-9, with no clear D. Germline CDR1 and CDR2: SEHNR and FQNEAQ (reference sequence). CDR3 size: 12 residues. V lost 1 base and J 4 bases, leaving 4 bases between the germline ends. Written as DNA, the CDR3 is TGTGCCAGCAGCTTAGTGTCAGAGACCCAGTACTTC. Amino acids: CASSLVSETQYF.

The V gene is TRBV5-8, the J gene TRBJ1-5; the D gene is possibly TRBD1 (6 bases). Trimming cost V 0 bases and J 2 bases, with 9 bases left between them. The V gene's germline CDR1 is SGHTS and CDR2 YDEGEE. The CDR3 sequence is 15 residues long. The chain's CDR3 is CASSLEQGGNQPQHF. CDR3 nucleotide sequence: TGTGCCAGCAGCTTGGAACAGGGTGGCAATCAGCCCCAGCATTTT.

On this clone: At the DNA level, this CDR3 is encoded by other sequences in the same sample as well. The chain uses TRBV7-3 and TRBJ2-3; 11 positions match TRBD2. CDR1 is SGHTA, CDR2 FQGTGA, per germline. Trimming at V came to 8 bases and at J to 2 bases, leaving 6 bases not matched to a gene. The CDR3 contains 15 residues. CDR3 sequence (DNA): TGTGCCAGCTCTCCGGGACTAGCGGCCACAGATACGCAGTATTTT. Encoded protein: CASSPGLAATDTQYF.

This clone was observed a handful of times. CDR3 sequence reads: CASSYGTGGSSGANVLTF. CDR3 DNA: TGTGCCAGCAGTTACGGGACAGGGGGCTCTTCTGGGGCCAACGTCCTGACTTTC. The J gene is TRBJ2-6, the V gene TRBV7-9; 12 positions agree with TRBD1. The CDR3 loop spans 18 amino acids. The germline V gene encodes CDR1 SEHNR and CDR2 FQNEAQ (reference sequence). Losses at the gene ends were 6 bases for V and 1 base for J; bases not matched to a gene: 7.

The V gene is TRBV29-1, the J gene TRBJ2-7, with 9 positions matching TRBD2. The CDR3 totals 16 residues. Per germline, CDR1 SQVTM and CDR2 ANQGSEA. V gave up 1 base and J gave up 3 bases; unmatched junction bases: 10. Here the CDR3 reads CSVEGAGGDSLYEQYF. The CDR3 nucleotides read TGCAGCGTTGAAGGGGCGGGGGGGGACAGTCTCTACGAGCAGTACTTC.

The chain combines TRBV23-1 with TRBJ2-7; the match to TRBD1 covers 7 bases. TRBV23-1 is marked as an open reading frame, function uncertain. V was pared by 8 bases and J by 4 bases, with 14 bases of the junction left unmatched. The length of the CDR3 is 15 residues. Here the CDR3 DNA reads TGCGCCAGCCCCCAAACCCCGGGACAGACGTACGAGCAGTACTTC. Encoded protein: CASPQTPGQTYEQYF.

This clone was observed a single time. The chain combines TRBV29-1 with TRBJ2-1; 7 positions match TRBD2. The CDR3 is 11 residues long. CDR1 and CDR2 (germline): SQVTM, ANQGSEA. In nucleotides, the CDR3 is TGCGGGGAAAGGGAGGGCCTAGAGCAGTTCTTC. Its translation: CGEREGLEQFF.

V usage is TRBV27 and J usage is TRBJ2-2; 9 nucleotides match TRBD1. The CDR3 spans 15 residues. The germline CDR1 and CDR2 sequences are MNHEY and SMNVEV (reference sequence). V lost 7 bases to trimming and J lost 4 bases; unmatched junction nucleotides: 7. The CDR3, as DNA: TGTGCCAGCAAACCACAGGGGGCTGGCACCGGGGAGCTGTTTTTT. It specifies CASKPQGAGTGELFF.

This clone was counted a single time. The rearrangement joins TRBV4-1 to TRBJ1-3, with 9 bases fitting TRBD1. After removal of 2 bases from V and 0 bases from J, the junction contained 5 bases not matched to a gene. The germline CDR1 and CDR2 sequences are MGHRA and YSYEKL. The CDR3 contains 17 residues. CDR3 coding DNA: TGCGCCAGCAGCCAATGGGACAGGGTCGGCTCTGGAAACACCATATATTTT. As protein: CASSQWDRVGSGNTIYF.

V gene TRBV18 combines with J gene TRBJ2-7; D is tentatively TRBD1 or TRBD2 (6 bases each). V gave up 2 bases and J gave up 6 bases, with 17 bases separating them. The CDR3 length is 15 residues. Germline V gene lookup returns CDR1 KGHSH and CDR2 LQKENI. CDR3: CASSPGGGITGEQYF. In nucleotides, the CDR3 is TGTGCCAGCTCACCAGGGGGCGGGATCACTGGCGAGCAGTACTTC.